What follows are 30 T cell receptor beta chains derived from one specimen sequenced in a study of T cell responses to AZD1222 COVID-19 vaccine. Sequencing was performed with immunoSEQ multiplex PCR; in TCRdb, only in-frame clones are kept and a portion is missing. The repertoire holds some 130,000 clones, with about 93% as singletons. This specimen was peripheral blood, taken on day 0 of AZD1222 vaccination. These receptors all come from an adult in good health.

The CDR3 region is CASSLRGRVTEAFF. The CDR3 coding sequence is TGTGCCAGCAGCCTACGAGGGCGAGTTACTGAAGCTTTCTTT. V is TRBV6-2 or TRBV6-3 and J is TRBJ1-1; no definite D call. Germline V gives CDR1 MNHEY, CDR2 SVGEGT. CDR3 length equals 14 residues. Trimming stripped 6 bases from V and 5 bases from J, with 16 bases between.

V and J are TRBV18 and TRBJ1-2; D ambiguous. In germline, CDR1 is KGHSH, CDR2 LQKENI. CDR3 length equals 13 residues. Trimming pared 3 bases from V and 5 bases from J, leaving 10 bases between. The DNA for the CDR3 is TGTGCCAGCTCACCGGATGAAGATTATGGCTACACCTTC. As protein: CASSPDEDYGYTF.

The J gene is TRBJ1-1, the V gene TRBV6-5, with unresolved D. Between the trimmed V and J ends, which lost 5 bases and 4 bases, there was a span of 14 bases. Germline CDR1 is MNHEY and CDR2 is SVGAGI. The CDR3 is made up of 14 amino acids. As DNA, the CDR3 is TGTGCCAGCAGTCAGACTGAGCAAAGCACTGAAGCTTTCTTT. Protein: CASSQTEQSTEAFF.

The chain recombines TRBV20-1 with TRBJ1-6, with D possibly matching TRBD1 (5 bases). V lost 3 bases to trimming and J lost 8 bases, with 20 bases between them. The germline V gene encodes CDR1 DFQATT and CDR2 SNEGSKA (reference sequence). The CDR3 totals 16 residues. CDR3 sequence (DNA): TGCAGTGCTAGTTCCACGACGGGGGTATTCGATTCACCCCTCCACTTT. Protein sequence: CSASSTTGVFDSPLHF.

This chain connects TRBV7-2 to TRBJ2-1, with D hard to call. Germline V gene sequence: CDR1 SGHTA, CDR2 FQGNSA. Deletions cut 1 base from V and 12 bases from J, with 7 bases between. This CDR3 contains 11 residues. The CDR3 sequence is CASSLERVQFF. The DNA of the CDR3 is TGTGCCAGCAGCTTAGAGCGTGTGCAGTTCTTC.

The CDR3 bases are TGTGCCAGCAGCCATGGAGGTGAAAATTCACCCCTCCACTTT. This encodes CASSHGGENSPLHF. This chain joins TRBV16 and TRBJ1-6; D unclear. The germline V and J ends were trimmed by 3 bases and 7 bases, with 10 bases remaining between them. Germline-derived CDR1 and CDR2 are KGHSY and FQNENV. This CDR3 has 14 amino acids.

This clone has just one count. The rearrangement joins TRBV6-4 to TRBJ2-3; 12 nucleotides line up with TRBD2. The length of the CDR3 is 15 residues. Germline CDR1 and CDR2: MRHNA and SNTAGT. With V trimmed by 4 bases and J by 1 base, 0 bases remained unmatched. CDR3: CASSGTSGGTDTQYF. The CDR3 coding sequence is TGTGCCAGCAGTGGGACTAGCGGGGGCACAGATACGCAGTATTTT.

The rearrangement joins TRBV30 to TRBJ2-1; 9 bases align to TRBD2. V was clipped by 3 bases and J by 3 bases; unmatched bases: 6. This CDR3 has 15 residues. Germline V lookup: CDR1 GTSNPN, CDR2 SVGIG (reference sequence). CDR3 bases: TGTGCCTGGAGAAGGCTAGCGGGGAACTACAATGAGCAGTTCTTC. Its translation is CAWRRLAGNYNEQFF.

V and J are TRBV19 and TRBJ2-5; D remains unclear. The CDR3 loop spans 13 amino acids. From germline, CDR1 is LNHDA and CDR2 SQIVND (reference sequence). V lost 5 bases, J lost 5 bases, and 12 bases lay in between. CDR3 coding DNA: TGTGCCAGTAGTCCCCGACATGGGGAGACCCAGTACTTC. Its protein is CASSPRHGETQYF.

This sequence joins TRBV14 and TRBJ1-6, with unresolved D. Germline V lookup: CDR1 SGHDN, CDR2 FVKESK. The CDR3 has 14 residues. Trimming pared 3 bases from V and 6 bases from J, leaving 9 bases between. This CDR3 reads CASSHEYPNSPLHF. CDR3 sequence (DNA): TGTGCCAGCAGCCATGAATACCCTAATTCACCCCTCCACTTT. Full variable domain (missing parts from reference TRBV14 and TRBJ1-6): EAGVTQFPSHSVIEKGQTVTLRCDPISGHDNLYWYRRVMGKEIKFLLHFVKESKQDESGMPNNRFLAERTGGTYSTLKVQPAELEDSGVYFCASSHEYPNSPLHFGNGTRLTVT.

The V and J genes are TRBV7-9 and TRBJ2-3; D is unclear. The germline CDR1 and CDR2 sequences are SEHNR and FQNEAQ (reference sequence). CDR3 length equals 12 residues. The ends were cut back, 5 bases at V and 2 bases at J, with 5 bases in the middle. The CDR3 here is CASSEITDTQYF. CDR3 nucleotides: TGTGCCAGCAGCGAGATCACAGATACGCAGTATTTT. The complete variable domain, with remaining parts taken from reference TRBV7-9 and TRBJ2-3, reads DTGVSQNPRHKITKRGQNVTFRCDPISEHNRLYWYRQTLGQGPEFLTYFQNEAQLEKSRLLSDRFSAERPKGSFSTLEIQRTEQGDSAMYLCASSEITDTQYFGPGTRLTVL.

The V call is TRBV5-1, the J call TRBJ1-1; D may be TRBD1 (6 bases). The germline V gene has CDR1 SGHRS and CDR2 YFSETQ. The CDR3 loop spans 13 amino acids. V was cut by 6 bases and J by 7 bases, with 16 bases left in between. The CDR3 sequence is CASNAQGGDEAFF. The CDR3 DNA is TGCGCCAGCAACGCACAGGGTGGGGATGAAGCTTTCTTT. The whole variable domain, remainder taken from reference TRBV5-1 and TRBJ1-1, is KAGVTQTPRYLIKTRGQQVTLSCSPISGHRSVSWYQQTPGQGLQFLFEYFSETQRNKGNFPGRFSGRQFSNSRSEMNVSTLELGDSALYLCASNAQGGDEAFFGQGTRLTVV.

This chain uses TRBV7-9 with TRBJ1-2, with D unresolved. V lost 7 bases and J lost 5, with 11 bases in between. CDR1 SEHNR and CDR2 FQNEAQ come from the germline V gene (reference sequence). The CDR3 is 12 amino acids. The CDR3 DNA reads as TGTGCCAGCACCTCGGGGTCGTATGGCTACACCTTC. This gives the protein CASTSGSYGYTF.

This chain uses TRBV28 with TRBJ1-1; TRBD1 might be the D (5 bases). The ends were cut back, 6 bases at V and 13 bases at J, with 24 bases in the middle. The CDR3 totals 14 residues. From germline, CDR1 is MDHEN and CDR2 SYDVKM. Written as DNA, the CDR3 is TGTGCCAGCAGAACCGGGACCGCTGGGGATAAGGGTTTCTTT. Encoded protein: CASRTGTAGDKGFF.

CDR3 in DNA: TGTGCCAGCAGCCCGAGAAATTCGGGGTGGCCCGATGAGCAGTTCTTC. Amino acids: CASSPRNSGWPDEQFF. The chain combines TRBV9 with TRBJ2-1; the D gene is possibly TRBD2 (5 bases). This CDR3 has 16 amino acids. The germline V gene encodes CDR1 SGDLS and CDR2 YYNGEE. The V end lost 4 bases, the J end lost 8 bases, and 22 bases lay between the germline ends.

In DNA, the CDR3 is TGTGCCAGCAGCCCAAGGACAGGGGGCGAGACCCAGTACTTC. Translation gives CASSPRTGGETQYF. This sequence joins TRBV9 and TRBJ2-5; 11 nucleotides match TRBD1. This CDR3 has 14 residues. V shed 4 bases and J 5 bases; nucleotides not matched to a gene: 4. The V gene's germline CDR1 is SGDLS and CDR2 YYNGEE.

For the CDR3, the DNA is TGTGCCAGCAGTCCCGGGACAGGGAATGGCTACACCTTC. It codes for CASSPGTGNGYTF. This chain connects TRBV28 to TRBJ1-2; 9 bases are a match to TRBD1. CDR3 length: 13 amino acids. Germline CDR1 MDHEN, CDR2 SYDVKM. Trimming took 5 bases from V and 6 from J; bases not matched to a gene: 4.

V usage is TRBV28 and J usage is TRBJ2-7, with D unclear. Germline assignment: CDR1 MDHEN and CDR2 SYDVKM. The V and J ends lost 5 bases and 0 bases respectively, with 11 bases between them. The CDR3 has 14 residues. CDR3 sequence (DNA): TGTGCCAGCAGTCCCTACCTACGCTCCTACGAGCAGTACTTC. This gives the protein CASSPYLRSYEQYF.

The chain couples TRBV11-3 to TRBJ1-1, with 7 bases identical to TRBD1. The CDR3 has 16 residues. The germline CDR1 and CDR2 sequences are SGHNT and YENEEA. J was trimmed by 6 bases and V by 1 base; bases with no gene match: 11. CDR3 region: CASSLGGNYRGPEAFF. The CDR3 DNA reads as TGTGCCAGCAGCTTAGGGGGGAATTACAGGGGCCCTGAAGCTTTCTTT.

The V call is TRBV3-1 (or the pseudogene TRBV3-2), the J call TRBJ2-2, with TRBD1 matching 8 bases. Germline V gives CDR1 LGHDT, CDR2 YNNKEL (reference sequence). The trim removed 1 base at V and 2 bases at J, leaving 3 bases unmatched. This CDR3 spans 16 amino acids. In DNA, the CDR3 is TGTGCCAGCAGCCAAGGGACAGGGCCAAACACCGGGGAGCTGTTTTTT. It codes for CASSQGTGPNTGELFF.

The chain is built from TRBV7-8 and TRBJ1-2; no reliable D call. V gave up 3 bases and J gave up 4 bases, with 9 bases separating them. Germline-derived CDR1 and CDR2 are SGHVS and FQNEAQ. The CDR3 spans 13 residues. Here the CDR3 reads CASSFNSAYGYTF. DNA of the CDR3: TGTGCCAGCAGCTTCAACAGTGCCTATGGCTACACCTTC.

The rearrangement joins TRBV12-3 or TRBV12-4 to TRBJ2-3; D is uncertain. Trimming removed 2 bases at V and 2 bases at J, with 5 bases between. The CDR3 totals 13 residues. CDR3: CASSLTYTDTQYF. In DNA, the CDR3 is TGTGCCAGCAGTTTAACCTACACAGATACGCAGTATTTT.

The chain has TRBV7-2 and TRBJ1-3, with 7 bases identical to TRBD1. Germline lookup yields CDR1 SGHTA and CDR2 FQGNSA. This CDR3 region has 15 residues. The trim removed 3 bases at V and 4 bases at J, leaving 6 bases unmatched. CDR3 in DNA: TGTGCCAGCAGCTTTGCGACAGGGAGGGGAAACACCATATATTTT. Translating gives CASSFATGRGNTIYF.

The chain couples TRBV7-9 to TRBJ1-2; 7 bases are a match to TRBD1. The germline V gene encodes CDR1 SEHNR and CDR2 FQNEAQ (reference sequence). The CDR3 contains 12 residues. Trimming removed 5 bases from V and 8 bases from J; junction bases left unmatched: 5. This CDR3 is CASSPDRAGYTF. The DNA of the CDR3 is TGTGCCAGCAGCCCCGACAGGGCCGGCTACACCTTC.

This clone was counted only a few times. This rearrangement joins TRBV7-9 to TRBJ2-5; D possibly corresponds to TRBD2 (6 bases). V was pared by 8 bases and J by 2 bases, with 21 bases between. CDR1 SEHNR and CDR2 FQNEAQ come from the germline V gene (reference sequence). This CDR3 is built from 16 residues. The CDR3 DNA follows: TGTGCCAGCGGACCTCCCGGAGGGTGGGTACAAGAGACCCAGTACTTC. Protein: CASGPPGGWVQETQYF.

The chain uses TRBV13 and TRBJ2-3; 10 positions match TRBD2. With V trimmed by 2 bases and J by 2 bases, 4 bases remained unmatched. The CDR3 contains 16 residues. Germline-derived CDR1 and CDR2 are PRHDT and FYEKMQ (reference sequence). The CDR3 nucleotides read TGTGCCAGCAGCTTATGGACTAGCGGACCCACAGATACGCAGTATTTT. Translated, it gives CASSLWTSGPTDTQYF.

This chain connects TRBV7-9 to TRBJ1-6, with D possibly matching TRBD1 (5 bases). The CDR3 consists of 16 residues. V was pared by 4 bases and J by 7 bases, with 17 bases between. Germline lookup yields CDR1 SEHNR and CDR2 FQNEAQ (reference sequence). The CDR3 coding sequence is TGTGCCAGCAGCTCCACAGGAGCAAGACCCAATTCACCCCTCCACTTT. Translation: CASSSTGARPNSPLHF.

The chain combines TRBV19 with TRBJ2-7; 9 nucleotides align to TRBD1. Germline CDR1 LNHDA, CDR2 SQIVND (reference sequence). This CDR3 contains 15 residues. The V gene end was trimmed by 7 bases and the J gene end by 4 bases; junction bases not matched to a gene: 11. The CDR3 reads CASTPGTGWYYEQYF. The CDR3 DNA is TGTGCCAGTACCCCCGGGACAGGGTGGTATTACGAGCAGTACTTC.

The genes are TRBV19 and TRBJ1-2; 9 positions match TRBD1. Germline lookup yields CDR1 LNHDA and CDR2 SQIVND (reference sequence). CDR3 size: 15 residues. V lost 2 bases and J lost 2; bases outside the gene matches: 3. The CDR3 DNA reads TGTGCCAGTAGTATAACAGGGGGCGAGAACTATGGCTACACCTTC. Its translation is CASSITGGENYGYTF.

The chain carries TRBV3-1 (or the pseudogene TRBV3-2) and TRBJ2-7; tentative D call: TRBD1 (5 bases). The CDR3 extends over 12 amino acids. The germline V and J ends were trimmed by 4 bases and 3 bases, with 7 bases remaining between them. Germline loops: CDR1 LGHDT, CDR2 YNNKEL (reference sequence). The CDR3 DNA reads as TGTGCCAGCAGCCTGACAGTCTACGAGCAGTACTTC. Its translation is CASSLTVYEQYF.